This T cell receptor (beta chain) was sequenced in a study of T cells after yellow fever vaccination. In this sample, this clonotype turned up a few times. TCRdb re-called the 5' RACE reads with MiXCR, one entry per CDR3 protein. This sample has some 300,000 distinct CDR3 sequences, with roughly 8.4% found just once. After removal of 5 bases from V and 5 bases from J, the junction contained 6 bases not matched to a gene. This CDR3 spans 13 amino acids. Germline assignment: CDR1 ENHRY and CDR2 SYGVKD. This receptor was obtained from a man between 18 and 29 years old who received the YFV17D yellow fever vaccine. The specimen comprised PBMCs, sampled more than 40 days after the first yellow fever vaccination. This chain connects TRBV10-3 to TRBJ2-7, with 7 bases that match TRBD1. In DNA, the CDR3 is TGTGCCATCAGTCCCGGGACAGAAAACGAGCAGTACTTC. Its protein is CAISPGTENEQYF.